The 32 T cell receptor beta chains in this list originate from one sample, sequenced in a study of CD8 T cells in ankylosing spondylitis (dated by TCRdb to 2017 to 2019). Libraries were prepared through 5' RACE. The run used an Illumina HiSeq 2500. Clones were called with MiXCR by TCRdb after fastp trimmed the public reads at Q25, and only in-frame beta chains were retained. Each record represents a unique CDR3 protein, reported with the most common genes and DNA among its rows. The sample table contains 250,000 to 300,000 distinct CDR3 sequences; only one count was recorded for 20% of them. The top ten hold less than 9.5% of the sample. Source material: blood, either unsorted or a sorted T cell fraction (not recorded which). These receptors came from a male donor with ankylosing spondylitis or in good health (not recorded which).

In this sample, this clonotype turned up a few times. The V call is TRBV6-5, the J call TRBJ2-4; 7 bases line up with TRBD1. The ends lost 1 base at V and 7 bases at J; junction bases unmatched: 10. The CDR3 contains 16 residues. CDR1 is MNHEY, CDR2 SVGAGI, per germline. CDR3 amino acids: CASSYLQGPEPNIQYF. In nucleotides, the CDR3 is TGTGCCAGCAGTTACTTACAGGGGCCCGAACCCAACATTCAGTACTTC.

This clonotype has only a few counts. The rearrangement uses TRBV12-3 or TRBV12-4 and TRBJ2-5, with D unresolved. There are 13 residues in the CDR3. Trimming took off 1 base at V and 1 base at J, with 4 bases between the two ends. CDR3 loop: CASSLDFQETQYF. DNA of the CDR3: TGTGCCAGCAGTTTAGATTTCCAAGAGACCCAGTACTTC.

This chain connects TRBV6-1 to TRBJ1-5; TRBD1 is a possible D gene (5 bases). This CDR3 has 13 residues. The germline gives CDR1 MNHNS, CDR2 SASEGT. Trimming left V 3 bases short and J 4 bases short, with 7 bases between. In DNA form, the CDR3 reads TGTGCCAGCAGTGACAGGGATAATCAGCCCCAGCATTTT. It yields the protein CASSDRDNQPQHF.

The V gene is TRBV5-1, the J gene TRBJ2-5; D may be TRBD2 (5 bases). The CDR3 contains 13 residues. V was clipped by 1 base and J by 4 bases, with 8 bases between them. Germline CDR1 reads SGHRS; CDR2 reads YFSETQ. In nucleotides, the CDR3 is TGCGCCAGCAGCTTGCCCGGAGGAGAGACCCAGTACTTC. Its translation is CASSLPGGETQYF.

The chain joins TRBV12-3 or TRBV12-4 to TRBJ2-3; 7 bases align to TRBD2. This CDR3 has 15 amino acids. The trim removed 6 bases at V and 4 bases at J, leaving 10 bases unmatched. The CDR3 DNA reads TGTGCCAGCAGCTTAACTAGCGCCGAGGCAGATACGCAGTATTTT. Protein sequence: CASSLTSAEADTQYF.

This clonotype was picked up many times. The rearrangement uses TRBV5-6 and TRBJ2-3, with no clear D. The germline V gene has CDR1 SGHDT and CDR2 YYEEEE. The CDR3 runs to 14 residues. The V gene lost 0 bases and the J gene lost 6 bases, with 11 bases spanning the gap. The CDR3 region is CASSLVGLADTQYF. CDR3 nucleotides: TGTGCCAGCAGCTTGGTTGGCTTGGCGGATACGCAGTATTTT.

The genes are TRBV9 and TRBJ2-6; D remains unclear. The CDR3 length is 16 residues. In germline, CDR1 is SGDLS, CDR2 YYNGEE. Trimming shortened V by 3 bases and J by 2 bases, and 12 bases separated the two germline ends. The CDR3 here is CASSDPRRTGANVLTF. CDR3 DNA sequence: TGTGCCAGCAGCGACCCCAGACGTACTGGGGCCAACGTCCTGACTTTC.

There are a few counts of this clonotype. This rearrangement joins TRBV5-1 to TRBJ1-6, with 8 positions matching TRBD1. This CDR3 contains 16 residues. Per germline, CDR1 SGHRS and CDR2 YFSETQ. Losses at the gene ends were 4 bases for V and 0 bases for J; bases not matched to a gene: 3. The CDR3 DNA follows: TGCGCCAGCAGCGGCGACAGGGGCTCCTATAATTCACCCCTCCACTTT. It specifies CASSGDRGSYNSPLHF.

The chain has TRBV11-2 and TRBJ2-2; D is unresolved. With 1 base removed from V and 7 bases from J, the gap between germline ends came to 13 bases. The CDR3 is 15 amino acids. The germline CDR1 and CDR2 sequences are SGHAT and FQNNGV. This CDR3 reads CASSLAVSRSGELFF. DNA of the CDR3: TGTGCCAGCAGCTTAGCCGTTTCAAGAAGCGGGGAGCTGTTTTTT.

The chain recombines TRBV10-3 with TRBJ2-5; 7 positions match TRBD1. The V gene end was trimmed by 2 bases and the J gene end by 5 bases; junction bases not matched to a gene: 5. Germline V lookup: CDR1 ENHRY, CDR2 SYGVKD. The CDR3 is 14 residues long. The CDR3 nucleotides are TGTGCCATCAGTGAGGGCAGGGGGTTGGAGACCCAGTACTTC. Protein product: CAISEGRGLETQYF.

Only a few counts were recorded for this clonotype. The chain has TRBV5-1 and TRBJ2-1; 8 nucleotides agree with TRBD1. The germline CDR1 and CDR2 sequences are SGHRS and YFSETQ. J was trimmed by 10 bases and V by 0 bases; bases with no gene match: 12. This CDR3 spans 16 amino acids. CDR3 amino acids: CASSLVGRGPTREQFF. CDR3 nucleotides: TGCGCCAGCAGCTTGGTTGGCAGGGGGCCCACAAGGGAGCAGTTCTTC.

This clonotype was counted a few times. The J gene is TRBJ2-7, the V gene TRBV5-1; perhaps TRBD2 as D (6 bases). Germline assignment: CDR1 SGHRS and CDR2 YFSETQ. V lost 6 bases and J lost 3, with 16 bases in between. The CDR3 is made up of 14 amino acids. CDR3 loop: CASIPWPSDYEQYV. DNA for the CDR3: TGCGCCAGCATCCCGTGGCCTAGCGACTACGAGCAGTACGTC.

This clonotype was picked up a small number of times. The chain links TRBV25-1 to TRBJ2-1; 10 bases are shared with TRBD2. Trimming at V came to 4 bases and at J to 7 bases, leaving 1 base not matched to a gene. CDR3 length equals 13 residues. CDR1 is MGHDK, CDR2 SYGVNS, per germline. The CDR3 nucleotides are TGTGCCAGCAGTGCGACTAGCGGGAATGAGCAGTTCTTC. Translating gives CASSATSGNEQFF. Complete variable domain (other parts from reference TRBV25-1 and TRBJ2-1): EADIYQTPRYLVIGTGKKITLECSQTMGHDKMYWYQQDPGMELHLIHYSYGVNSTEKGDLSSESTVSRIRTEHFPLTLESARPSHTSQYLCASSATSGNEQFFGPGTRLTVL.

This clonotype was seen repeatedly, ten times or more. This chain connects TRBV12-3 or TRBV12-4 to TRBJ1-5; D is unclear. V lost 3 bases and J 0 bases, leaving 9 bases between the germline ends. This CDR3 is built from 15 residues. The CDR3: CASSLGRLSNQPQHF. DNA of the CDR3: TGTGCCAGCAGTTTGGGTCGGCTTAGCAATCAGCCCCAGCATTTT.

The CDR3 sequence: CASSSGSSTKETQYF. The CDR3 DNA reads TGCGCCAGCAGCTCAGGGAGCAGTACCAAAGAGACCCAGTACTTC. This chain connects TRBV5-1 to TRBJ2-5; D is tentatively TRBD1 or TRBD2 (5 bases each). The CDR3 is made up of 15 amino acids. The germline V and J ends were trimmed by 3 bases and 3 bases, with 15 bases remaining between them. Per the germline V gene, CDR1 is SGHRS and CDR2 is YFSETQ. Filled out from reference TRBV5-1 and TRBJ2-5, the complete variable domain reads KAGVTQTPRYLIKTRGQQVTLSCSPISGHRSVSWYQQTPGQGLQFLFEYFSETQRNKGNFPGRFSGRQFSNSRSEMNVSTLELGDSALYLCASSSGSSTKETQYFGPGTRLLVL.

At least ten counts were recorded for this clonotype. The chain couples TRBV13 to TRBJ2-6; D is uncertain. The CDR3 spans 15 residues. In germline, CDR1 is PRHDT, CDR2 FYEKMQ (reference sequence). V gave up 3 bases and J gave up 0 bases, with 6 bases separating them. CDR3 loop: CASSLIVSGANVLTF. DNA of the CDR3: TGTGCCAGCAGCTTGATAGTCTCTGGGGCCAACGTCCTGACTTTC. The complete variable domain, with remaining parts taken from reference TRBV13 and TRBJ2-6, reads AAGVIQSPRHLIKEKRETATLKCYPIPRHDTVYWYQQGPGQDPQFLISFYEKMQSDKGSIPDRFSAQQFSDYHSELNMSSLELGDSALYFCASSLIVSGANVLTFGAGSRLTVL.

V usage is TRBV7-8 and J usage is TRBJ1-6, with no clear D. The germline V and J ends were trimmed by 0 bases and 9 bases, with 9 bases remaining between them. CDR1 is SGHVS and CDR2 is FQNEAQ in the germline V gene. The length of the CDR3 is 14 residues. The CDR3 protein is CASSLALGGSPLHF. CDR3 DNA: TGTGCCAGCAGCTTAGCGCTCGGCGGTTCACCCCTCCACTTT.

The chain joins TRBV20-1 to TRBJ2-3; 7 bases fit TRBD1. V was clipped by 3 bases and J by 4 bases; unmatched bases: 4. This CDR3 is 13 amino acids long. CDR1 and CDR2 from the germline V gene are DFQATT and SNEGSKA (reference sequence). The CDR3 sequence: CSASPTGPDTQYF. The CDR3 region has the DNA TGCAGTGCTAGCCCGACAGGGCCAGATACGCAGTATTTT.

The V call is TRBV4-1, the J call TRBJ1-2; D is possibly TRBD1 (6 bases). Germline-derived CDR1 and CDR2 are MGHRA and YSYEKL. The CDR3 loop spans 18 amino acids. Trimming shortened V by 1 base and J by 4 bases, and 22 bases separated the two germline ends. CDR3 in amino acids: CASSQVVSTGARVYGYTF. CDR3 in DNA: TGCGCCAGCAGCCAAGTTGTTTCGACGGGGGCGCGAGTCTATGGCTACACCTTC.

This clonotype was detected a few times. V gene TRBV10-3 combines with J gene TRBJ1-1; D gene unclear. The CDR3 consists of 13 residues. V dropped 7 bases and J dropped 5 bases, with 14 bases sitting between them. Germline V gives CDR1 ENHRY, CDR2 SYGVKD. The CDR3 is CAIMVREETEAFF. DNA for the CDR3: TGTGCCATCATGGTCCGAGAGGAGACTGAAGCTTTCTTT.

This chain uses TRBV20-1 with TRBJ2-2; D possibly uses TRBD1 or TRBD2 (5 bases each). Germline CDR1 reads DFQATT; CDR2 reads SNEGSKA (reference sequence). The CDR3 is 16 residues long. Trimming cost V 5 bases and J 0 bases, with 16 bases left between them. This CDR3 is CSASGPLTANTGELFF. DNA of the CDR3: TGCAGTGCTTCGGGACCCTTAACCGCGAACACCGGGGAGCTGTTTTTT.

The rearrangement uses TRBV12-3 or TRBV12-4 and TRBJ1-1; D is uncertain. Trimming left V 8 bases short and J 2 bases short, with 15 bases between. The CDR3 runs to 14 residues. CDR3 sequence reads: CASSETLGNTEAFF. Here the CDR3 DNA reads TGTGCCAGCTCTGAGACACTCGGTAACACTGAAGCTTTCTTT.

The chain couples TRBV28 to TRBJ2-2; 8 nucleotides line up with TRBD2. Looked up from germline, CDR1 is MDHEN and CDR2 is SYDVKM. This CDR3 comprises 16 residues. The V segment lost 6 bases and the J segment 5 bases; nucleotides outside the gene matches: 11. DNA of the CDR3: TGTGCCAGCAGGGATTTTGGAGGACTAGCAACCGGGGAGCTGTTTTTT. It is translated as CASRDFGGLATGELFF.

The chain joins TRBV5-1 to TRBJ1-5; a weak D match, TRBD1 (6 bases). V lost 0 bases and J lost 4, with 17 bases in between. This CDR3 contains 17 residues. Germline V CDR1 and CDR2: SGHRS, YFSETQ. The CDR3: CASSLGDNGIGNQPQHF. The CDR3 DNA sequence: TGCGCCAGCAGCTTGGGGGACAACGGGATCGGAAATCAGCCCCAGCATTTT.

This clonotype was seen only a few times. This chain connects TRBV4-1 to TRBJ1-6, with D unresolved. CDR3 length: 17 amino acids. V was trimmed by 7 bases and J by 0 bases, leaving 16 bases between them. The germline V gene has CDR1 MGHRA and CDR2 YSYEKL. The CDR3 region is CASMGGSSSSYNSPLHF. CDR3 DNA: TGCGCCAGCATGGGAGGCTCCTCAAGCTCCTATAATTCACCCCTCCACTTT.

This clonotype appeared a few times. The chain couples TRBV6-1 to TRBJ2-5; no clear D gene. The CDR3 runs 14 residues. Germline CDR1 and CDR2: MNHNS and SASEGT. Trimming pared 1 base from V and 5 bases from J, leaving 11 bases between. CDR3 DNA: TGTGCCAGCAGTGAAGGGGTAGGGCGGGAGACCCAGTACTTC. It translates to CASSEGVGRETQYF.

This clonotype was seen only once. The germline gene is not matched at one end of the junction; a read error may be the cause. This chain connects TRBV7-7 to TRBJ2-5; TRBD1 aligns across 7 bases. This CDR3 spans 13 amino acids. The germline V gene has CDR1 SSHAT and CDR2 FNYEAQ (reference sequence). The CDR3 spells CASSMDRQETQYF. The CDR3, as DNA: TGTGCTAGCAGCATGGACAGGCAAGAGACCCAGTACTTC.

The J gene is TRBJ2-3, the V gene TRBV27; TRBD2 aligns across 9 bases. V trimming: 5 bases; J trimming: 2 bases; junction bases outside the gene matches: 8. This CDR3 contains 16 residues. The germline V gene has CDR1 MNHEY and CDR2 SMNVEV (reference sequence). CDR3 sequence reads: CASSPLAGVITDTQYF. The CDR3 nucleotides are TGTGCCAGCAGTCCGTTAGCGGGGGTTATCACAGATACGCAGTATTTT.

The table lists this clonotype with a few counts. The chain employs TRBV18 and TRBJ2-1; D ambiguous. The germline V and J ends were trimmed by 5 bases and 6 bases, with 5 bases remaining between them. This CDR3 region has 11 residues. Germline V CDR1 and CDR2: KGHSH, LQKENI. CDR3 DNA: TGTGCCAGCTCATTCGTCAATGAGCAGTTCTTC. Amino acid sequence: CASSFVNEQFF.

This rearrangement joins TRBV5-1 to TRBJ2-5, with D perhaps matching TRBD1 or TRBD2 (6 bases each). Germline CDR1 and CDR2: SGHRS and YFSETQ. CDR3 length: 14 residues. With 3 bases removed from V and 6 bases from J, the gap between germline ends came to 15 bases. The CDR3 DNA reads TGCGCCAGCAGCTCCGGGAGTGGGGGCCAGACCCAGTACTTC. Its protein is CASSSGSGGQTQYF.

J is TRBJ1-2 and V is TRBV28, with D possibly being TRBD1 (5 bases). The CDR3 is 15 amino acids. V gave up 1 base and J gave up 4 bases, with 13 bases separating them. Germline assignment: CDR1 MDHEN and CDR2 SYDVKM. CDR3 coding DNA: TGTGCCAGCAGTTTATCTGGGCAGGGAGGCTATGGCTACACCTTC. It translates to CASSLSGQGGYGYTF.

Worth noting for this clonotype: A clone one base away is much larger, so this may be a read error. This rearrangement joins TRBV28 to TRBJ2-5, with TRBD2 as a possible D gene (5 bases). Germline CDR1 MDHEN, CDR2 SYDVKM. The CDR3 extends over 12 amino acids. The CDR3 sequence is CASSSGVEIQYF. The CDR3, as DNA: TGTGCCAGCAGTTCCGGGGTAGAGATCCAGTACTTC.